The rows below give T cell receptor beta chains drawn from one sample of a study of OX40 agonist ivuxolimab in advanced cancers. Clones were read by immunoSEQ multiplex PCR, and TCRdb kept only the in-frame ones, dropping some. The profile shows tens of thousands of clones, approximately 90% of them singletons. The input for sequencing was CD4+ or CD8+ T cells sorted from blood, taken in a trial of the OX40 agonist ivuxolimab. These receptors were obtained from an adult with an advanced solid tumor such as melanoma, head and neck, liver or kidney cancer. The CDR3 runs from the conserved cysteine through the conserved F or W. A D gene is named only where the DNA matches it firmly. Size is stated for part of the rows, as once, few or many counts, or as a class when the clone is expanded.

.	TRBJ1-2	.	TRBV11-2	CASSGGGFGSYGYTF	TGTGCCAGCAGCGGAGGGGGATTTGGGAGCTATGGCTACACCTTC
.	TRBJ2-7	.	TRBV2	CASSDWSRDEQYF	TGTGCCAGCAGTGATTGGTCTAGAGACGAGCAGTACTTC
TRBD1	TRBJ2-7	.	TRBV15	CATSSLGTGGYEQYF	TGTGCCACCAGCAGTCTGGGGACAGGGGGCTACGAGCAGTACTTC
.	TRBJ2-7	.	TRBV13	CASSSRFDRLASFPANYEQYF	TGTGCCAGCAGCTCCCGCTTCGACAGGCTAGCGTCCTTTCCCGCAAACTACGAGCAGTACTTC
.	TRBJ2-6	.	TRBV21-1	CASSKAFGGAGANVLTF	TGTGCCAGCAGCAAAGCCTTCGGCGGGGCTGGGGCCAACGTCCTGACTTTC
.	TRBJ2-2	.	TRBV30	CAWPNTGELFF	TGTGCCTGGCCGAACACCGGGGAGCTGTTTTTT
.	TRBJ1-5	.	TRBV6-5	CASSWNSNQPQHF	TGTGCCAGCAGTTGGAACAGTAATCAGCCCCAGCATTTT
TRBD2	TRBJ2-5	once	TRBV10-3	CAISGLAGQETQYF	TGTGCCATCAGCGGACTAGCGGGACAAGAGACCCAGTACTTC
.	TRBJ2-2	.	TRBV27	CASSGLENTGELFF	TGTGCCAGCAGTGGTCTTGAGAACACCGGGGAGCTGTTTTTT
.	TRBJ1-2	.	TRBV2	CASSGESYGYTF	TGTGCCAGCAGCGGAGAATCCTATGGCTACACCTTC
.	TRBJ2-2	.	TRBV19	CASSINRAWELFF	TGTGCCAGTAGTATTAACAGGGCGTGGGAGCTGTTTTTT
TRBD1	TRBJ2-7	.	TRBV6-5	CASSPRDRGYEQYF	TGTGCCAGCAGTCCCCGGGACAGAGGCTACGAGCAGTACTTC
.	TRBJ1-1	.	TRBV6-6	CASIPYWDTEAFF	TGTGCCAGCATTCCGTACTGGGACACTGAAGCTTTCTTT
TRBD2	TRBJ2-7	once	TRBV14	CASSPGRGYEQYF	TGTGCCAGCAGCCCAGGGAGGGGATACGAGCAGTACTTC
TRBD2	TRBJ2-7	.	TRBV11-2	CASSLDRASGGYEQYF	TGTGCCAGCAGCTTAGATAGGGCTAGCGGGGGCTACGAGCAGTACTTC
.	TRBJ1-4	once	TRBV25-1	CASSKQPSGANEKLFF	TGTGCCAGCAGCAAACAGCCGTCGGGGGCTAATGAAAAACTGTTTTTT
.	TRBJ1-3	.	TRBV11-2	CASSFWDGGRNTIYF	TGTGCCAGCAGCTTCTGGGACGGTGGGAGGAACACCATATATTTT
.	TRBJ1-2	.	TRBV25-1	CASSDLNYGYTF	TGTGCCAGCAGTGACCTGAACTATGGCTACACCTTC
.	TRBJ2-1	.	TRBV15	CATSRELAESSYNEQFF	TGTGCCACCAGCAGAGAATTAGCGGAAAGCTCCTACAATGAGCAGTTCTTC
.	TRBJ2-2	.	TRBV19	CASRSRGGTGELFF	TGTGCCAGTAGGAGCAGGGGTGGCACCGGGGAGCTGTTTTTT
TRBD2	TRBJ2-3	.	TRBV11-2	CASSLGAGGATDTQYF	TGTGCCAGCAGCTTGGGGGCGGGAGGGGCCACAGATACGCAGTATTTT
.	TRBJ2-7	.	TRBV6-1	CASSTKTGRVYEQYF	TGTGCCAGCAGTACCAAGACAGGGAGGGTCTACGAGCAGTACTTC
TRBD1	TRBJ2-1	.	TRBV7-9	CASTSGGDRYNEQFF	TGTGCCAGCACCTCCGGTGGGGACAGATACAATGAGCAGTTCTTC
.	TRBJ2-7	.	TRBV7-9	CASSSTTGGSSGSLYEQYF	TGTGCCAGCAGCTCAACGACAGGGGGCTCTAGCGGGAGTCTATACGAGCAGTACTTC
.	TRBJ1-2	.	TRBV7-9	CASSQTGFNYGYTF	TGTGCCAGCAGCCAAACAGGGTTTAACTATGGCTACACCTTC
.	TRBJ2-7	.	TRBV9	CASSVEKTGASGQYF	TGTGCCAGCAGCGTAGAAAAGACAGGAGCCTCCGGGCAGTACTTC
TRBD2	TRBJ2-1	.	TRBV6-5	CASSSGLATYNEQFF	TGTGCCAGCAGTTCGGGACTAGCTACTTACAATGAGCAGTTCTTC
.	TRBJ2-1	.	TRBV4-1	CASSSSPGLPAVQFF	TGCGCCAGCAGCTCTTCTCCGGGACTCCCGGCAGTGCAGTTCTTC
.	TRBJ1-2	.	TRBV27	CASSAGGGYTF	TGTGCCAGCAGTGCCGGGGGTGGCTACACCTTC
TRBD1	TRBJ2-7	.	TRBV19	CASSISYRGPSYEQYF	TGTGCCAGTAGTATATCCTACAGGGGTCCCTCCTACGAGCAGTACTTC
TRBD2	TRBJ2-2	.	TRBV11-2	CASSRGLAGTGELFF	TGTGCCAGCAGCCGGGGACTAGCTGGCACCGGGGAGCTGTTTTTT
.	TRBJ1-3	.	TRBV7-9	CASSLAPVTAGNTIYF	TGTGCCAGCAGCTTAGCGCCGGTTACAGCTGGAAACACCATATATTTT
TRBD1	TRBJ1-5	.	TRBV18	CASSLQTGGDQPQHF	TGTGCCAGCTCACTACAGACAGGGGGAGATCAGCCCCAGCATTTT
.	TRBJ2-1	once	TRBV6-4	CASSDTENNEQFF	TGTGCCAGCAGTGACACCGAGAACAATGAGCAGTTCTTC
.	TRBJ1-3	.	TRBV9	CASSVLGGLGGNTIYF	TGTGCCAGCAGCGTATTGGGGGGGCTAGGTGGAAACACCATATATTTT
.	TRBJ2-5	.	TRBV5-6	CASSLLSGQETQYF	TGTGCCAGCAGCTTGCTCAGCGGCCAAGAGACCCAGTACTTC
TRBD2	TRBJ2-3	.	TRBV19	CASRTSGRSGDTQYF	TGTGCCAGTAGGACTAGCGGGAGGTCCGGAGATACGCAGTATTTT
TRBD1	TRBJ2-3	.	TRBV6-5	CASSYLQGATDTQYF	TGTGCCAGCAGTTACCTCCAGGGGGCCACAGATACGCAGTATTTT
TRBD2	TRBJ2-1	.	TRBV9	CASSVERGTPDNEQFF	TGTGCCAGCAGCGTAGAGCGGGGTACTCCGGACAATGAGCAGTTCTTC
.	TRBJ1-1	.	TRBV30	CAWSGRNTEAFF	TGTGCCTGGAGTGGCCGGAACACTGAAGCTTTCTTT
.	TRBJ2-3	.	TRBV4-1	CASSQRGLPQNTDTQYF	TGCGCCAGCAGCCAACGCGGGCTCCCCCAAAACACAGATACGCAGTATTTT
TRBD1	TRBJ1-2	.	TRBV2	CASSVGQGALGYTF	TGTGCCAGCAGTGTAGGGCAGGGGGCGCTTGGCTACACCTTC
TRBD1	TRBJ2-7	.	TRBV28	CASSSPETGYEQYF	TGTGCCAGCAGTTCTCCGGAGACAGGGTACGAGCAGTACTTC
.	TRBJ1-2	.	TRBV7-9	CASTKGQLGYGYTF	TGTGCCAGCACCAAAGGGCAGTTAGGCTATGGCTACACCTTC
.	TRBJ2-1	.	TRBV4-3	CASSQGGSPWDEQFF	TGCGCCAGCAGCCAAGGTGGGTCCCCCTGGGATGAGCAGTTCTTC
.	TRBJ2-2	.	TRBV7-9	CASSLNGEVVGELFF	TGTGCCAGCAGCTTAAACGGAGAGGTGGTCGGGGAGCTGTTTTTT
.	TRBJ2-3	.	TRBV7-7	CASSLSKTTDTQYF	TGTGCTAGCAGCTTAAGCAAGACCACAGATACGCAGTATTTT
TRBD2	TRBJ2-2	.	TRBV9	CASSVARLAGETGELFF	TGTGCCAGCAGCGTAGCACGACTAGCGGGAGAGACCGGGGAGCTGTTTTTT
TRBD1	TRBJ2-1	.	TRBV7-3	CASSFQSGTGPYNEQFF	TGTGCCAGCAGCTTCCAATCTGGGACAGGGCCCTACAATGAGCAGTTCTTC